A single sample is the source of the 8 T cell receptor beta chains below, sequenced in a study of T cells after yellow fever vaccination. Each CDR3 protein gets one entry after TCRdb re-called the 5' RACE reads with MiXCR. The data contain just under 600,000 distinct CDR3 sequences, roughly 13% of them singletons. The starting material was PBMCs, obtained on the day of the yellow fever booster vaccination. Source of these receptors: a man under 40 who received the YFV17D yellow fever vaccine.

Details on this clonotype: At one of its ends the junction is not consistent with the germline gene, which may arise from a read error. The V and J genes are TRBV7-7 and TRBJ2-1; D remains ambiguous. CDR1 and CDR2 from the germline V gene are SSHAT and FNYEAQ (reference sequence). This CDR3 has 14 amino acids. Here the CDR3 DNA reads TGTGCTAGCAGCTTAGTAGAACAGCACAATGAGCAGTTCTTC. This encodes CASSLVEQHNEQFF. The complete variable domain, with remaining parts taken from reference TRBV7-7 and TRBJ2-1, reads GAGVSQSPRYKVTKRGQDVTLRCDPISSHATLYWYQQALGQGPEFLTYFNYEAQPDKSGLPSDRFSAERPEGSISTLTIQRTEQRDSAMYRCASSLVEQHNEQFFGPGTRLTVL.

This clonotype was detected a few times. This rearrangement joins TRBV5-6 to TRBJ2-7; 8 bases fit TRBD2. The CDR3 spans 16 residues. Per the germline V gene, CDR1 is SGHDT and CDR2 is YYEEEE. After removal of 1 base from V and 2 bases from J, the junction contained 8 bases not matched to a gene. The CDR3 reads CASSLNLGTSPYEQYF. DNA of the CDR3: TGTGCCAGCAGCTTGAATCTCGGGACTAGTCCCTACGAGCAGTACTTC.

For the CDR3, the DNA is TGTGCTAGTGCGGGGGGTTTTAATCAGCCCCAGCATTTT. This gives the protein CASAGGFNQPQHF. The rearrangement uses TRBV12-5 and TRBJ1-5; possibly TRBD1 for D (5 bases). V was shortened by 7 bases and J by 4 bases, with 11 bases between the two germline ends. This CDR3 is built from 13 residues. Looked up from germline, CDR1 is LGHNT and CDR2 is FRNRAP.

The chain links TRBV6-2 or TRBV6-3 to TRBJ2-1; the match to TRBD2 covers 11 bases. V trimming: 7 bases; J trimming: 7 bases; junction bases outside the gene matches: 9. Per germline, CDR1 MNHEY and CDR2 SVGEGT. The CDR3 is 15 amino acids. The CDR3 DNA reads TGTGCCAGCATCCGTAGCGGGAGGGAAAGAAATGAGCAGTTCTTC. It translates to CASIRSGRERNEQFF.

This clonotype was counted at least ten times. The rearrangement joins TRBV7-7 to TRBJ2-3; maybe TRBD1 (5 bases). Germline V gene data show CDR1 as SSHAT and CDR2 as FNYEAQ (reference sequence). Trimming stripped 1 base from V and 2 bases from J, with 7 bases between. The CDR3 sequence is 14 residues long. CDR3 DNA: TGTGCCAGCAGCTTAGGACAGCTCACAGATACGCAGTATTTT. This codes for CASSLGQLTDTQYF.

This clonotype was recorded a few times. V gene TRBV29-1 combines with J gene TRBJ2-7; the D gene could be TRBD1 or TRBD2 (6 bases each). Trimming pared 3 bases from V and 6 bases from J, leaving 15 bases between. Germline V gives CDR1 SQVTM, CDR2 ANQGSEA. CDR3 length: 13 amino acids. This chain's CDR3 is CSVDRGDSSEQYF. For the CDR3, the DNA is TGCAGCGTTGATAGGGGGGACTCGAGCGAGCAGTACTTC.

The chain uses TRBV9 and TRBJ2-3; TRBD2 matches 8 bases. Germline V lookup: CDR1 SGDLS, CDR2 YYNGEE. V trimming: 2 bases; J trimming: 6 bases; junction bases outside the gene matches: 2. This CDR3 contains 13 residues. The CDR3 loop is CASSVSGSDTQYF. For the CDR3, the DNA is TGTGCCAGCAGCGTCAGCGGGAGTGATACGCAGTATTTT.

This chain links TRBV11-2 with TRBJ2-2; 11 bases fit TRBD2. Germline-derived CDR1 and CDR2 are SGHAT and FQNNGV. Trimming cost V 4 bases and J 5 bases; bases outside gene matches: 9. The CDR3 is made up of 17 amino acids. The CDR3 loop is CASSSLSGRAKTGELFF. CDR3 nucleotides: TGTGCCAGCAGCTCCCTTAGCGGGAGGGCCAAAACCGGGGAGCTGTTTTTT.